The rows below give T cell receptor beta chains drawn from one sample of a study of T-cell reconstitution after alpha-beta-depleted transplantation in children. TCRdb re-called the PCR reads through MiXCR, storing one row per CDR3 protein. The table records around 270,000 distinct CDR3 sequences, 9.5% to 13% of them present only once. Sequenced here: PBMCs, sampled before TCRalphabeta/CD19-depleted stem cell transplant. Source of these receptors: a boy younger than two with acute myeloid leukemia, due to receive a stem cell transplant. CDR3s include the opening cysteine and the closing phenylalanine or tryptophan. Each record gives: clone size, D gene, V gene, J gene, CDR3 DNA, CDR3 protein. D genes are given only for firm matches. Only some rows state a clone size, as once, few, many or a class for expanded clones.

many	NA	TRBV10-3	TRBJ2-1	TGTGCCATCAGTGAAAAGGGGAGCTCCTACAATGAGCAGTTCTTC	CAISEKGSSYNEQFF
many	TRBD1	TRBV5-1	TRBJ2-1	TGCGCCAGCAGCTTGGACAGGGGGAACAATGAGCAGTTCTTC	CASSLDRGNNEQFF
many	NA	TRBV7-2	TRBJ2-7	TGTGCCAGCAGTAAGAGCGCTCGCGGAGGGGCCTACGAGCAGTACTTC	CASSKSARGGAYEQYF
many	NA	TRBV20-1	TRBJ2-6	TGCAGTGCTTCAGCCGGGTTCTCCTCTGGGGCCAACGTCCTGACTTTC	CSASAGFSSGANVLTF
many	NA	TRBV19	TRBJ1-1	TGTGCCAGTAGTCGGACATCGAACACTGAAGCTTTCTTT	CASSRTSNTEAFF
many	NA	TRBV7-2	TRBJ2-1	TGTGCCAGCAGCTTAAGGGAAGCGCGCGGATACAATGAGCAGTTCTTC	CASSLREARGYNEQFF
many	NA	TRBV20-1	TRBJ1-5	TGCAGTGCTAGGTCCCGCACGGCCAATCAGCCCCAGCATTTT	CSARSRTANQPQHF
few	NA	TRBV18	TRBJ2-7	TGTGCCAGCTCCGCGGAGGGTCAAGGTTCCTACGAGCAGTACTTC	CASSAEGQGSYEQYF
NA	TRBD1	TRBV4-3	TRBJ2-1	TGCGCCAGCAGCCGATTCCTGGACAGGGACCTTTACAATGAGCAGTTCTTC	CASSRFLDRDLYNEQFF
few	NA	TRBV28	TRBJ2-2	TGTGCCAGCAGTTTCTTCACCGGGGAGCTGTTTTTT	CASSFFTGELFF
NA	TRBD2	TRBV18	TRBJ2-3	TGTGCCGGCTCACCCGGACTAGCGGGACCAACATACTACACAGATACGCAGTATTTT	CAGSPGLAGPTYYTDTQYF
many	TRBD1	TRBV5-6	TRBJ2-1	TGTGCCAGCAGCCCGGCGACAGGGGGGTACAATGAGCAGTTCTTC	CASSPATGGYNEQFF
few	NA	TRBV5-1	TRBJ2-3	TGCGCCAGCAGCTTGGGGCGGACGCCAGCAATAAACCTTAGCACAGATACGCAGTATTTT	CASSLGRTPAINLSTDTQYF
NA	NA	TRBV20-1	TRBJ2-7	TGCAGTGCCGAAAGGGGGTACGAGCAGTACTTC	CSAERGYEQYF
NA	NA	TRBV23-1	TRBJ2-5	TGCGCCAGCAGAGCGGGACAGTTCGGTTGGATAGGCAGGCTAGATAAGTACTTC	CASRAGQFGWIGRLDKYF
many	NA	TRBV12-3/TRBV12-4	TRBJ2-5	TGTGCCAGCAGTGACGTCTCAGAGACCCAGTACTTC	CASSDVSETQYF
many	NA	TRBV20-1	TRBJ1-1	TGCAGTGCTAGGGCGACGGGTGGGGGGCGGACTGAAGCTTTCTTT	CSARATGGGRTEAFF
many	NA	TRBV20-1	TRBJ2-1	TGCAGTGCTTCTTACCGAAGCGGAAACAATGAGCAGTTCTTC	CSASYRSGNNEQFF
few	TRBD1	TRBV12-3/TRBV12-4	TRBJ2-5	TGTGCCAGCAGGAGCACGGGACAGGAGCTTGAAGAGACCCAGTACTTC	CASRSTGQELEETQYF
NA	TRBD2	TRBV4-2	TRBJ2-7	TGTGCCAGCAGCCAAGGGGAGGGGTCCTACGAGCAGTACTTC	CASSQGEGSYEQYF
many	NA	TRBV6-5	TRBJ2-3	TGTGCCAGCAGTCCCCGATACAGGGGGGGGAGCACAGATACGCAGTATTTT	CASSPRYRGGSTDTQYF
many	NA	TRBV11-1	TRBJ2-1	TGTGCCAGCAGCTTAGGGATATACAATGAGCAGTTCTTC	CASSLGIYNEQFF
many	TRBD2	TRBV10-3	TRBJ2-3	TGTGCCATCAGTGGGGCTAGCGGGGTCACAGATACGCAGTATTTT	CAISGASGVTDTQYF
many	NA	TRBV10-3	TRBJ2-1	TGTGCCATCAGAGGTCCGGGGCCTACCTACAATGAGCAGTTCTTC	CAIRGPGPTYNEQFF
many	NA	TRBV6-5	TRBJ2-7	TGTGCCAGCAGTTACAGGTCAGCCTACGAGCAGTACTTC	CASSYRSAYEQYF
few	NA	TRBV5-1	TRBJ1-2	TGCGCCAGCAGCCCCTTCGGAGGGGATGGCTACACCTTC	CASSPFGGDGYTF
many	TRBD1	TRBV29-1	TRBJ2-2	TGCAGCGCCTCTACCGGGACAGGGTCCACCGGGGAGCTGTTTTTT	CSASTGTGSTGELFF
NA	NA	TRBV7-2	TRBJ2-5	TGTGCCAGCAGCTTATTGGGCCCCCCCTTGAGCCCCCAGTACTTC	CASSLLGPPLSPQYF
NA	TRBD2	TRBV28	TRBJ2-7	TGTGCCAGCAGGGGGGACTACGCAGGCTACGAGCAGTACTTC	CASRGDYAGYEQYF
many	NA	TRBV5-1	TRBJ2-3	TGTGCCAGCAGCTTGGATACAGATACGCAGTATTTT	CASSLDTDTQYF
many	NA	TRBV7-8	TRBJ2-4	TGTGCCAGCAGCTTAGGAGGGGGAGTGCTAGCCAAAAACATTCAGTACTTC	CASSLGGGVLAKNIQYF
few	TRBD1	TRBV12-3/TRBV12-4	TRBJ2-6	TGTGCCAGCAGGCGCCAGGGGGCGGCTGGGGCCAACGTCCTGACTTTC	CASRRQGAAGANVLTF
few	NA	TRBV7-3	TRBJ2-2	TGTGCCAGCAGCTTAAACGGAGGGAACACCGGGGAGCTGTTTTTT	CASSLNGGNTGELFF
NA	NA	TRBV2	TRBJ1-4	TGTGCCAGCAGTGAATGGTCCAAGGAAAAACTGTTTTTT	CASSEWSKEKLFF
NA	TRBD2	TRBV7-3	TRBJ2-3	TGTGCCAGCAGCTTAACCGGGGGGGGGGTCACAGATACGCAGTATTTT	CASSLTGGGVTDTQYF
many	NA	TRBV12-3/TRBV12-4	TRBJ1-2	TGTGCCAGCAGTTTGGGGCAGGGGTCTGGCTACACCTTC	CASSLGQGSGYTF
many	NA	TRBV28	TRBJ2-3	TGTGCCAGCAGCCGACAGTCTAGCACAGATACGCAGTATTTT	CASSRQSSTDTQYF
many	TRBD1	TRBV5-1	TRBJ2-7	TGCGCCAGCAGCTCGGACAGGGGGCTTTCCTACGAGCAGTACTTC	CASSSDRGLSYEQYF
many	TRBD2	TRBV7-6	TRBJ2-1	TGTGCCAGCAGAGGACTAGCGGGAGTGAATAATGAGCAGTTCTTC	CASRGLAGVNNEQFF
few	NA	TRBV7-2	TRBJ2-1	TGTGCCAGCACCTTAACCTACAATGAGCAGTTCTTC	CASTLTYNEQFF
NA	NA	TRBV18	TRBJ1-2	TGTGCCAGCTCACCTGGAGGGGTGGCCTATGGCTACACCTTC	CASSPGGVAYGYTF
many	TRBD2	TRBV6-5	TRBJ2-3	TGTGCCAGCAGCCGCCCGGGACTAGCGGGGAAAGATACGCAGTATTTT	CASSRPGLAGKDTQYF
many	TRBD2	TRBV5-1	TRBJ2-5	TGCGCCAGCAGCTTGGAAGTACTAGCGGGAATCCAAGAGACCCAGTACTTC	CASSLEVLAGIQETQYF
many	NA	TRBV9	TRBJ2-2	TGTGCCAGCAGCGTAAACACCGGGGAGCTGTTTTTT	CASSVNTGELFF
many	NA	TRBV12-3/TRBV12-4	TRBJ2-7	TGTGCCAGCAGCCCGGGGTCCCGGGGCGAGCAGTACTTC	CASSPGSRGEQYF
many	NA	TRBV20-1	TRBJ2-7	TGCAGTGCTAGGTATAGGGTGGCCTACGAGCAGTACTTC	CSARYRVAYEQYF
few	NA	TRBV7-9	TRBJ2-7	TGTGCCAGCAGCTTAGCGTACGGGCGGGATCCCTCCTACGAGCAGTACTTC	CASSLAYGRDPSYEQYF
many	NA	TRBV12-3/TRBV12-4	TRBJ2-3	TGTGCCAGCAGTTTCACTGGCCTCACAGATACGCAGTATTTT	CASSFTGLTDTQYF
many	TRBD1	TRBV5-5	TRBJ2-7	TGTGCCAGCAGCTTGGCCGGACAGGGGAGCGAGCAGTACTTC	CASSLAGQGSEQYF
many	TRBD1	TRBV6-5	TRBJ2-2	TGTGCCAGCAGTTGGGACAGAGCAAACACCGGGGAGCTGTTTTTT	CASSWDRANTGELFF
many	TRBD1	TRBV7-2	TRBJ2-7	TGTGCCAGCAGCTTATACCGGGACAGCTTCTACGAGCAGTACTTC	CASSLYRDSFYEQYF
many	TRBD2	TRBV7-9	TRBJ2-3	TGTGCCAGCAACCTAGCGGAGAGCACAGATACGCAGTATTTT	CASNLAESTDTQYF
NA	NA	TRBV5-1	TRBJ2-4	TGCGCCAGCAGCTCGGCACAGGGCCCACAGGACATTCAGTACTTC	CASSSAQGPQDIQYF